The source of this TCR beta chain is a study of blood T cell repertoires in COVID-19. Overall study: Collection of acute and convalescent COVID-19 samples took place in the United States, Italy and Spain. Sample material is recorded as cDNA or gDNA derived from T cells, B-cell-depleted T cells, or PBMCs.

The length of the CDR3 is 13 residues. Trimming removed 7 bases from V and 8 bases from J, with 17 bases in between. The germline V gene encodes CDR1 GTSNPN and CDR2 SVGIG (reference sequence). Profiling relied on immunoSEQ multiplex PCR, and the TCRdb table lists in-frame clones only, not all of them. The table records 90,000 to 120,000 clones, about 88% of them present only once. The J gene is TRBJ1-4, the V gene TRBV30; D possibly corresponds to TRBD1 (6 bases). The sequence was obtained from a human donor in a cohort sampled during active COVID-19. The sample was peripheral blood. This CDR3 reads CASNRDRGEKLFF. The CDR3 DNA reads TGTGCCTCGAACAGGGACCGGGGAGAAAAACTGTTTTTT.